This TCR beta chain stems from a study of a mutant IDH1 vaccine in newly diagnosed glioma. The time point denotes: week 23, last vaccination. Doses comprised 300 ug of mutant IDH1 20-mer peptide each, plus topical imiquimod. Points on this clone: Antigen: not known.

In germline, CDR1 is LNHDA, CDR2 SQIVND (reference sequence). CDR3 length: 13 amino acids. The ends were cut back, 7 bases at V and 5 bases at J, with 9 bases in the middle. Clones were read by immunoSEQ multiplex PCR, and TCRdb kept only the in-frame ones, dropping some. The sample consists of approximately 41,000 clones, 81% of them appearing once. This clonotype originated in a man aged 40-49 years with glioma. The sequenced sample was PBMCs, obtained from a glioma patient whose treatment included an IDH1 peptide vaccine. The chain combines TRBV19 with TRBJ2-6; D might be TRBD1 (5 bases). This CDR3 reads CASNPDRANVLTF. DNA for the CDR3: TGTGCCAGTAACCCGGACAGGGCCAACGTCCTGACTTTC.